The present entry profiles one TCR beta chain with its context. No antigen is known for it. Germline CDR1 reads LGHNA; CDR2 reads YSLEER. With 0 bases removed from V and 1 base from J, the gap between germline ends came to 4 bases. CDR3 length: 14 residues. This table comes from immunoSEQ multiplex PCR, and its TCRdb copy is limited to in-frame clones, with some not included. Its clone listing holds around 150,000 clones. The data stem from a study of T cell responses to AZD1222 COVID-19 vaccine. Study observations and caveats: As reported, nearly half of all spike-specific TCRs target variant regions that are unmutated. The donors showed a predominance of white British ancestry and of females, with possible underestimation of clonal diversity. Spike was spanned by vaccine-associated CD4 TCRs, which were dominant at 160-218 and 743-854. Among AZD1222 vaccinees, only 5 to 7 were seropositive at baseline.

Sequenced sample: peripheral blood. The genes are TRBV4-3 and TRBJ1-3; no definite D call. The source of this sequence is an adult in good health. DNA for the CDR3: TGCGCCAGCAGCCAAGATATTTCTGGAAACACCATATATTTT. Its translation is CASSQDISGNTIYF.